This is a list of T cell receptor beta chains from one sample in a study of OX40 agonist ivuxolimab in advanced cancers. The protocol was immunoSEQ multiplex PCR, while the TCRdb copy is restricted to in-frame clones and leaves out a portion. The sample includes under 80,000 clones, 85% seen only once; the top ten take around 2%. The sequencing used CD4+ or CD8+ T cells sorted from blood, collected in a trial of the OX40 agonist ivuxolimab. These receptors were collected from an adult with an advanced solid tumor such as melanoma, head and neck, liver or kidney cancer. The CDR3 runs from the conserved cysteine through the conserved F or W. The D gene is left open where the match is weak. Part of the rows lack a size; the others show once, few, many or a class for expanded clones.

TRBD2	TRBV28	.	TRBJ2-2	CASSEPGLASGELFF	TGTGCCAGCAGCGAACCGGGACTAGCTTCGGGGGAGCTGTTTTTT
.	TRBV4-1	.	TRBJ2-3	CASSQGGRQNTDTQYF	TGCGCCAGCAGCCAAGGGGGACGCCAAAACACAGATACGCAGTATTTT
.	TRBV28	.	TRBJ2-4	CASGRQDKNIQYF	TGTGCCAGCGGCCGACAGGACAAAAACATTCAGTACTTC
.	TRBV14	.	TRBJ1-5	CASSQAQGWPQHF	TGTGCCAGCAGCCAAGCACAGGGTTGGCCCCAGCATTTT
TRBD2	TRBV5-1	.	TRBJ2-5	CASSLLATAQETQYF	TGCGCCAGCAGCTTACTAGCGACGGCACAAGAGACCCAGTACTTC
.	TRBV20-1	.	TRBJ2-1	CSAGVNEQFF	TGCAGTGCCGGTGTAAATGAGCAGTTCTTC
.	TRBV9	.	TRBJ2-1	CASSVEGRTVQFF	TGTGCCAGCAGCGTAGAAGGGAGGACAGTTCAGTTCTTC
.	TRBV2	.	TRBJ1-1	CASSVGVDTEAFF	TGTGCCAGCTCCGTCGGGGTCGACACTGAAGCTTTCTTT
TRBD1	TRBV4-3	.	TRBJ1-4	CASSQAPGQGATNEKLFF	TGCGCCAGCAGCCAAGCCCCCGGACAGGGTGCAACTAATGAAAAACTGTTTTTT
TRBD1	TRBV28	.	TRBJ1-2	CASSPPRRRTGVGYTF	TGTGCCAGCAGTCCACCTCGTCGGCGGACAGGGGTAGGCTACACCTTC
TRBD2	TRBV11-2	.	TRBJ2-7	CASSQSPSGRYEQYF	TGTGCCAGCAGCCAATCCCCTAGCGGACGCTACGAGCAGTACTTC
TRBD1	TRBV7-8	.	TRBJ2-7	CASSSTGGGAYEQYF	TGTGCCAGCAGCTCTACAGGGGGCGGGGCCTACGAGCAGTACTTC
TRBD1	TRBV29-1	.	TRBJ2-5	CSGKQGALMGETQYF	TGCAGCGGAAAGCAGGGGGCCTTAATGGGAGAGACCCAGTACTTC
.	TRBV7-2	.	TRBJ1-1	CASSLQVQYTEAFF	TGTGCCAGCAGCTTACAGGTACAGTACACTGAAGCTTTCTTT
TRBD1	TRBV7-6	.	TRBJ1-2	CASSPLQGAFGYTF	TGTGCCAGCAGCCCCCTACAGGGGGCCTTCGGCTACACCTTC
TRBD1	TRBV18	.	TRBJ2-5	CASSRGQEETQYF	TGTGCCAGCTCACGGGGACAGGAAGAGACCCAGTACTTC
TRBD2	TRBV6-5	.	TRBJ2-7	CASSKLAGGAGEQYF	TGTGCCAGCAGTAAACTAGCGGGGGGGGCGGGCGAGCAGTACTTC
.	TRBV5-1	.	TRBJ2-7	CASSLVPRADSYEQYF	TGCGCCAGCAGCTTGGTACCCCGGGCGGACTCCTACGAGCAGTACTTC
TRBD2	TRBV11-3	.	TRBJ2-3	CATGAGGGDTNTQYF	TGTGCCACCGGAGCGGGGGGCGGGGATACAAATACGCAGTATTTT
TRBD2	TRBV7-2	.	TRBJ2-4	CASSKYGRVTKNIQYF	TGTGCCAGCAGCAAATACGGGAGGGTGACCAAAAACATTCAGTACTTC
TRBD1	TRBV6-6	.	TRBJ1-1	CASRGQGARIEAFF	TGTGCCAGCAGGGGACAGGGGGCGCGGATTGAAGCTTTCTTT
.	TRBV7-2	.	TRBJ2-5	CASSRRASQETQYF	TGTGCCAGCAGCCGCCGGGCCTCCCAAGAGACCCAGTACTTC
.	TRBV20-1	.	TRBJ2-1	CSARRDEQFF	TGCAGTGCTCGACGGGATGAGCAGTTCTTC
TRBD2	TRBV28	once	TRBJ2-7	CASRSFSGSYEQYF	TGTGCCAGCAGAAGCTTTAGCGGGAGCTACGAGCAGTACTTC
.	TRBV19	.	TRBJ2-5	CASSRVSETQYF	TGTGCCAGTAGTAGAGTGTCGGAGACCCAGTACTTC
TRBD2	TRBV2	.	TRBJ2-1	CASSGAGAKDNEQFF	TGTGCCAGCAGTGGAGCGGGAGCCAAGGACAATGAGCAGTTCTTC
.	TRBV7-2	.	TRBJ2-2	CASSQQGSTGELFF	TGTGCCAGCAGCCAACAGGGAAGCACCGGGGAGCTGTTTTTT
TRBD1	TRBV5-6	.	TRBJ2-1	CASSLGGQGYNEQFF	TGTGCCAGCAGCTTGGGGGGACAGGGGTACAATGAGCAGTTCTTC
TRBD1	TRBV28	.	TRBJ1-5	CASRTGVNQPQHF	TGTGCCAGCAGGACAGGGGTGAATCAGCCCCAGCATTTT
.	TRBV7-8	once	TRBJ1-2	CASSLGVMDGYTF	TGTGCCAGCAGCTTAGGTGTTATGGATGGCTACACCTTC
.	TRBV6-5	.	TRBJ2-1	CASSYSGGREQFF	TGTGCCAGCAGTTACTCGGGCGGGCGGGAGCAGTTCTTC
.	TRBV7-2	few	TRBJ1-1	CASSLEVNTEAFF	TGTGCCAGCAGCTTAGAAGTGAACACTGAAGCTTTCTTT
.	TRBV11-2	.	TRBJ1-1	CASSLPTRRTEAFF	TGTGCCAGCAGCTTACCCACCCGGCGGACTGAAGCTTTCTTT
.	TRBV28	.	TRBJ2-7	CASSLPDSQLYEQYF	TGTGCCAGCAGTTTACCCGACAGTCAGCTCTACGAGCAGTACTTC
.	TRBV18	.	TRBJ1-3	CASSLGPSSGNTIYF	TGTGCCAGCTCACTGGGACCTAGCTCTGGAAACACCATATATTTT
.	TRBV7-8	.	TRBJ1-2	CASSLGGQFPDYGYTF	TGTGCCAGCAGCTTAGGTGGACAGTTTCCGGACTATGGCTACACCTTC
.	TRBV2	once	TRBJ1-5	CASGQISNQPQHF	TGTGCCAGCGGGCAGATAAGCAATCAGCCCCAGCATTTT
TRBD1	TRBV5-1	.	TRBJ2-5	CASSYGTGETQYF	TGCGCCAGCAGCTACGGGACAGGGGAGACCCAGTACTTC
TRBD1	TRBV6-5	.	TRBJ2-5	CASSYQGAGQETQYF	TGTGCCAGCAGTTACCAGGGGGCGGGTCAAGAGACCCAGTACTTC